The 7 T cell receptor beta chains presented below share a single source sample, sequenced in a study of OX40 agonist ivuxolimab in advanced cancers. Data came from immunoSEQ multiplex PCR; TCRdb stores just in-frame clones and leaves some out. This sample yields about 55,000 clones, of which about nine tenths are seen a single time; more than 6.5% belongs to the top ten. The material was CD4+ or CD8+ T cells sorted from blood, obtained in a trial of the OX40 agonist ivuxolimab. These receptors all come from an adult with an advanced solid tumor such as melanoma, head and neck, liver or kidney cancer.

The chain employs TRBV5-1 and TRBJ1-1; no firm D call. V dropped 1 base and J dropped 4 bases, with 8 bases sitting between them. This CDR3 is 13 amino acids long. Germline lookup yields CDR1 SGHRS and CDR2 YFSETQ. CDR3 sequence reads: CASSLRDLTEAFF. The CDR3 nucleotides are TGCGCCAGCAGCTTGAGGGATCTCACTGAAGCTTTCTTT.

The CDR3 nucleotides read TGTGCCAGCAGACCTATCGGTAGCGCAGAGACCCAGTACTTC. Amino acids: CASRPIGSAETQYF. The chain carries TRBV6-6 and TRBJ2-5; possible D gene TRBD2, 5 bases. Germline CDR1 reads MNHNY; CDR2 reads SVGAGI (reference sequence). CDR3 size: 14 residues. V lost 6 bases to trimming and J lost 4 bases, with 15 bases between them.

The chain links TRBV5-4 to TRBJ2-7, with TRBD1 matching 8 bases. V shed 2 bases and J 0 bases; nucleotides not matched to a gene: 10. This CDR3 has 17 residues. Germline V gene lookup returns CDR1 SGHNT and CDR2 YYREEE (reference sequence). The CDR3 DNA sequence: TGTGCCAGCAGCTTAGGACAGGGAGTCTTAGGCTCCTACGAGCAGTACTTC. Encoded protein: CASSLGQGVLGSYEQYF.

J is TRBJ2-6 and V is TRBV5-4; TRBD2 matches at 7 bases. The J segment lost 0 bases and the V segment lost 4 bases, leaving 13 bases of the junction unmatched. Germline CDR1 is SGHNT and CDR2 is YYREEE (reference sequence). There are 19 residues in the CDR3. The DNA of the CDR3 is TGTGCCAGCAGCCCGGGAGGCTCAGGCGTCCTCTCTGGGGCCAACGTCCTGACTTTC. Translated: CASSPGGSGVLSGANVLTF.

The chain uses TRBV27 and TRBJ2-5; D perhaps matches TRBD1 (6 bases). Trimming removed 3 bases from V and 5 bases from J, with 13 bases in between. CDR1 is MNHEY, CDR2 SMNVEV, per germline (reference sequence). The CDR3 is 14 residues long. In nucleotides, the CDR3 is TGTGCCAGCAGTTTTTTGGGGGCTGGGGAGACCCAGTACTTC. As protein: CASSFLGAGETQYF.

The count of this clone is one. The chain is built from TRBV28 and TRBJ2-5; 15 positions match TRBD2. Judging by the DNA end, TRBJ2-7 fits better; the J call may be wrong. CDR3 length equals 18 residues. Per the germline V gene, CDR1 is MDHEN and CDR2 is SYDVKM. This CDR3 reads CASSFPGTSGRHRYEQYF. The CDR3 DNA follows: TGTGCCAGCAGTTTCCCGGGGACTAGCGGGAGGCACCGCTACGAGCAGTACTTC.

The chain employs TRBV14 and TRBJ1-3; a possible D gene is TRBD1 (5 bases). There are 14 residues in the CDR3. Trimming cost V 1 base and J 2 bases, with 6 bases left between them. Germline CDR1 is SGHDN and CDR2 is FVKESK. The CDR3 sequence is CASSQGTPGNTIYF. The CDR3 DNA is TGTGCCAGCAGCCAAGGGACACCTGGAAACACCATATATTTT.